This T cell receptor (beta chain) came from a study of CD8 T cells in Susac syndrome. Sequencing of TCR beta drew on CD8+ and CD4+ T cells from blood. TEMRA cells were FACS-enriched, unlike CD8+ and CD4+ T cells, which were negatively isolated. The CDR3 is made up of 12 amino acids. Trimming removed 2 bases at V and 6 bases at J, with 8 bases between. RNA in amounts of roughly 0.45 to 1 ug was reverse transcribed with random hexamers. An immunoSEQ multiplex PCR generated amplified TCR beta CDR3 products spanning 54 Vbeta and 13 Jbeta. TCRdb analysed the immunoSEQ multiplex PCR reads with MiXCR anew, one entry per CDR3 protein. The repertoire holds roughly 130,000 distinct CDR3 sequences, with nearly 95% as singletons.

Sequenced input: CD4+ T cells from PBMCs. The chain links TRBV12-3 or TRBV12-4 to TRBJ2-7; D is uncertain. This sequence originates from a human donor in good health. CDR3 protein: CASSLPGTEQYF. The DNA of the CDR3 is TGTGCCAGCAGTTTACCGGGTACCGAGCAGTACTTC.